The sequence of this T cell receptor (beta chain) was determined in a study of technical replicates of blood from four donors. Clones were sequenced by immunoSEQ multiplex PCR, and TCRdb holds only the in-frame ones, with some missing. The data contain 75,000 or so clones, 85% to 95% of them singletons. Germline V gives CDR1 SGHNT, CDR2 YYREEE (reference sequence). After removal of 4 bases from V and 8 bases from J, the junction contained 5 bases not matched to a gene. The CDR3 totals 13 residues. The gene calls are TRBV5-4 and TRBJ2-1; the match to TRBD1 covers 8 bases. The source material was T cells isolated from PBMCs. This TCR was sampled from a human donor in good health. CDR3 DNA sequence: TGTGCCAGCAGCACACAGGGGGTGGATGAGCAGTTCTTC. Translating gives CASSTQGVDEQFF.